Below, 16 T cell receptor beta chains from the same sample are listed, as sequenced in a study of shared clonotypes between healthy human individuals. The data were produced by immunoSEQ multiplex PCR, yet TCRdb's version contains in-frame clones alone and is incomplete. The sample yields approximately 2.3 million clones, 90% to 95% seen once. Sequencing input: naive CD4+ T cells from PBMCs. Regarding subset: CD45RA+ positively selected. The source of these receptors is a man younger than 35 in good health. Some clones in this sample may be carry-over from other donors' samples.

The CDR3 nucleotides read TGTGCCAGCAGCTCCGGGACTAGCGGGAGTTTCCACAATGAGCAGTTCTTC. Its translation is CASSSGTSGSFHNEQFF. The chain uses TRBV5-6 and TRBJ2-1; 14 nucleotides align to TRBD2. V shed 3 bases and J 5 bases; nucleotides not matched to a gene: 7. The CDR3 is made up of 17 amino acids. Germline assignment: CDR1 SGHDT and CDR2 YYEEEE.

The rearrangement joins TRBV27 to TRBJ2-3, with a weak D call TRBD2 (6 bases). The CDR3 spans 15 residues. Deletions cut 2 bases from V and 0 bases from J, with 9 bases between. From germline, CDR1 is MNHEY and CDR2 SMNVEV (reference sequence). CDR3 sequence (DNA): TGTGCCAGCAGTTTAAGGCGGGATAGCACAGATACGCAGTATTTT. Protein product: CASSLRRDSTDTQYF.

With regard to this clone: The sample contains more than one DNA sequence encoding this CDR3. The rearrangement joins TRBV7-2 to TRBJ1-2, with D hard to call. CDR3 length: 12 residues. CDR1 SGHTA and CDR2 FQGNSA come from the germline V gene. V lost 1 base, J lost 5 bases, and 5 bases lay in between. The CDR3 loop is CASSLVPYGYTF. The CDR3, as DNA: TGTGCCAGCAGCTTAGTTCCTTATGGCTACACCTTC.

This sequence joins TRBV7-9 and TRBJ1-3, with TRBD1 identical over 9 bases. CDR1 is SEHNR, CDR2 FQNEAQ, per germline (reference sequence). This CDR3 has 15 amino acids. The ends lost 5 bases at V and 2 bases at J; junction bases unmatched: 4. CDR3 sequence: CASSRTGATGNTIYF. CDR3 nucleotide sequence: TGTGCCAGCAGCCGGACAGGGGCAACTGGAAACACCATATATTTT. The full variable domain, its missing parts supplied by reference TRBV7-9 and TRBJ1-3, is DTGVSQNPRHKITKRGQNVTFRCDPISEHNRLYWYRQTLGQGPEFLTYFQNEAQLEKSRLLSDRFSAERPKGSFSTLEIQRTEQGDSAMYLCASSRTGATGNTIYFGEGSWLTVV.

This chain links TRBV29-1 with TRBJ2-7; 10 bases agree with TRBD1. The CDR3 consists of 13 residues. V lost 2 bases and J lost 4; bases outside the gene matches: 2. From germline, CDR1 is SQVTM and CDR2 ANQGSEA. The CDR3 spells CSVEPGQGYEQYF. CDR3 bases: TGCAGCGTTGAACCGGGACAGGGGTACGAGCAGTACTTC.

This clone showed up just once. The chain uses TRBV13 and TRBJ2-5; D is uncertain. The V end lost 2 bases, the J end lost 3 bases, and 10 bases lay between the germline ends. The CDR3 is 14 amino acids. Germline CDR1 PRHDT, CDR2 FYEKMQ (reference sequence). The CDR3 spells CASSLNGPKETQYF. The CDR3 DNA reads TGTGCCAGCAGCTTAAACGGACCGAAAGAGACCCAGTACTTC.

The chain joins TRBV7-6 to TRBJ2-3; TRBD2 might be the D (5 bases). Trimming took 1 base from V and 2 from J, leaving 13 bases between them. CDR3 size: 16 residues. Germline V CDR1 and CDR2: SGHVS, FNYEAQ. DNA for the CDR3: TGTGCCAGCAGCTTAGGGCGCCTAGCCCTCACAGATACGCAGTATTTT. Translated: CASSLGRLALTDTQYF.

This clone was counted only a few times. Other nucleotide sequences from this sample produce the same CDR3. This chain connects TRBV6-5 to TRBJ2-7, with TRBD1 matching 7 bases. The germline V gene encodes CDR1 MNHEY and CDR2 SVGAGI. The CDR3 totals 14 residues. After removal of 6 bases from V and 1 base from J, the junction contained 6 bases not matched to a gene. The CDR3 loop is CASSTRDRSYEQYF. CDR3 coding DNA: TGTGCCAGCAGCACCCGGGACAGATCCTACGAGCAGTACTTC.

The rearrangement joins TRBV7-2 to TRBJ2-7; 7 nucleotides match TRBD1. The CDR3 spans 14 residues. V shed 1 base and J 4 bases; nucleotides not matched to a gene: 4. Germline CDR1 SGHTA, CDR2 FQGNSA. This CDR3 reads CASSLVKGQYEQYF. CDR3 sequence (DNA): TGTGCCAGCAGCTTAGTTAAGGGACAGTACGAGCAGTACTTC.

V and J are TRBV5-1 and TRBJ2-5; D not resolved. Germline V gives CDR1 SGHRS, CDR2 YFSETQ. V was shortened by 0 bases and J by 4 bases, with 10 bases between the two germline ends. This CDR3 has 14 amino acids. In nucleotides, the CDR3 is TGCGCCAGCAGCTTGGGGCAGGACCGAGAGACCCAGTACTTC. Amino acid sequence: CASSLGQDRETQYF.

The chain carries TRBV19 and TRBJ2-3; 7 nucleotides line up with TRBD1. Trimming took 4 bases from V and 2 from J; bases not matched to a gene: 3. The germline V gene has CDR1 LNHDA and CDR2 SQIVND (reference sequence). This CDR3 is 14 amino acids long. CDR3 protein: CASSNRGPTDTQYF. CDR3 nucleotides: TGTGCCAGTAGTAACAGGGGCCCCACAGATACGCAGTATTTT.

The chain uses TRBV15 and TRBJ2-2, with D perhaps TRBD2 (5 bases). V dropped 4 bases and J dropped 0 bases, with 15 bases sitting between them. The germline gives CDR1 LNHNV, CDR2 YYDKDF (reference sequence). This CDR3 region has 17 residues. In nucleotides, the CDR3 is TGTGCCACCAGCACCCGGGTTAGCGCCGCGAACACCGGGGAGCTGTTTTTT. Its translation: CATSTRVSAANTGELFF.

V and J are TRBV18 and TRBJ2-5; TRBD2 matches 12 bases. The V gene end was trimmed by 6 bases and the J gene end by 5 bases; junction bases not matched to a gene: 4. The CDR3 has 14 amino acids. Germline CDR1 is KGHSH and CDR2 is LQKENI. CDR3 sequence: CASSRLAGDETQYF. The CDR3 bases are TGTGCCAGCTCCAGACTAGCGGGAGACGAGACCCAGTACTTC.

V gene TRBV9 combines with J gene TRBJ1-2; 9 bases line up with TRBD1. This CDR3 region has 14 residues. Trimming took 0 bases from V and 8 from J; bases not matched to a gene: 5. Germline V CDR1 and CDR2: SGDLS, YYNGEE. The CDR3 region has the DNA TGTGCCAGCAGCGTAGGGACAGGGGAAAGAGGCTACACCTTC. Its protein product is CASSVGTGERGYTF.

The rearrangement joins TRBV11-3 to TRBJ1-1, with 9 bases that match TRBD1. The V and J ends lost 5 bases and 4 bases, in that order; junction bases with no gene match: 5. Germline V gene lookup returns CDR1 SGHNT and CDR2 YENEEA. The CDR3 spans 14 residues. CDR3 region: CASSPGTGTTEAFF. CDR3 nucleotides: TGTGCCAGCAGCCCCGGGACAGGGACCACTGAAGCTTTCTTT.

J is TRBJ2-3 and V is TRBV5-1, with D tentatively TRBD1 (6 bases). V was clipped by 0 bases and J by 4 bases, with 15 bases between them. Per germline, CDR1 SGHRS and CDR2 YFSETQ. This CDR3 region has 16 residues. CDR3 region: CASSLGPGQRADTQYF. CDR3 in DNA: TGCGCCAGCAGCTTGGGGCCGGGACAAAGGGCAGATACGCAGTATTTT.